Each of the 23 T cell receptor beta chains below was sequenced from the same sample in a study of beta chain features in type 1 diabetes (dated by TCRdb to between 2018 and 2020). Overall study results and their limits: A moderate but significant shortening of TCRB CDR3 length was observed in type 1 diabetes patients in all four CD4+ subsets.

Library preparation was by the immunoSEQ multiplex PCR assay. All of the isolated RNA was reverse transcribed with the High Capacity cDNA Reverse Transcription Kit, so expressed TCRB transcripts were sequenced. Imported from immuneACCESS, the table was reduced by TCRdb to in-frame sequences with V and J called. These copies leave out some clones; in studies compared against another copy, an unresolved V gene accounts for under half, and the cause of the remainder is not known. This sample lists around 600,000 clones; 9.5% to 15% were detected once. Of the sample, more than 0.095% falls within the top ten clones. For these receptors, no antigen is known. Source material: naive CD4+ T cells from blood. The label giving this sample's cell subset or site can be read as: true naive CD4+ T cells. These receptor sequences come from a man aged 25-40 years with type 1 diabetes.

J is TRBJ1-2 and V is TRBV7-2; D possibly corresponds to TRBD1 (5 bases). Germline V gene sequence: CDR1 SGHTA, CDR2 FQGNSA. There are 11 residues in the CDR3. Trimming removed 11 bases from V and 8 bases from J, with 15 bases in between. The CDR3 nucleotides are TGTGCCCTGGGGACCTACGGAGGCTACACCTTC. This gives the protein CALGTYGGYTF.

In its sample, this clone was seen a few times. The gene calls are TRBV7-2 and TRBJ2-7; TRBD2 matches 12 bases. The V gene end was trimmed by 5 bases and the J gene end by 6 bases; junction bases not matched to a gene: 5. CDR1 is SGHTA, CDR2 FQGNSA, per germline. This CDR3 spans 14 amino acids. The CDR3 DNA reads TGTGCCAGCAGCACTAGCGGGGGGCCGTCCGAGCAGTACTTC. Amino acids: CASSTSGGPSEQYF.

This clone has only a few counts. The V gene is TRBV30, the J gene TRBJ1-6, with D possibly TRBD1 on 6 matching bases. The germline V and J ends were trimmed by 0 bases and 5 bases, with 14 bases remaining between them. CDR3 length: 16 amino acids. Germline V lookup: CDR1 GTSNPN, CDR2 SVGIG (reference sequence). CDR3 residues: CAWSVRGQLDNSPLHF. The CDR3 region has the DNA TGTGCCTGGAGTGTACGTGGACAGCTTGATAATTCACCCCTCCACTTT.

This clone was counted between two and nine times. This sequence joins TRBV7-6 and TRBJ1-2, with D perhaps matching TRBD1 (5 bases). Germline V gene sequence: CDR1 SGHVS, CDR2 FNYEAQ. The CDR3 consists of 14 residues. V was pared by 5 bases and J by 7 bases, with 17 bases between. CDR3 residues: CASSRSGGSGGYTF. The CDR3 region has the DNA TGTGCCAGCAGCCGCTCTGGGGGAAGTGGTGGCTACACCTTC. Complete variable domain (other parts from reference TRBV7-6 and TRBJ1-2): GAGVSQSPRYKVTKRGQDVALRCDPISGHVSLYWYRQALGQGPEFLTYFNYEAQQDKSGLPNDRFSAERPEGSISTLTIQRTEQRDSAMYRCASSRSGGSGGYTFGSGTRLTVV.

The genes are TRBV9 and TRBJ2-5, with 9 bases matching TRBD2. V lost 0 bases and J lost 7; bases outside the gene matches: 7. Looked up from germline, CDR1 is SGDLS and CDR2 is YYNGEE. The CDR3 totals 15 residues. CDR3 DNA: TGTGCCAGCAGCGTAGAGGCTAGCGGGGTGGGGACCCAGTACTTC. It is translated as CASSVEASGVGTQYF.

The J gene is TRBJ1-5, the V gene TRBV11-2; possibly TRBD1 for D (5 bases). With 1 base removed from V and 9 bases from J, the gap between germline ends came to 13 bases. Germline values: CDR1 SGHAT, CDR2 FQNNGV. This CDR3 has 14 residues. CDR3 DNA: TGTGCCAGCAGCTTAGCTACGGCGGGGGGGCCCCAGCATTTT. It specifies CASSLATAGGPQHF.

For this clone: The same CDR3 also results from other DNA sequences found in this sample. The chain recombines TRBV9 with TRBJ1-6, with 8 bases identical to TRBD1. The CDR3 has 14 amino acids. Trimming at V came to 3 bases and at J to 7 bases, leaving 3 bases not matched to a gene. Germline V gene data show CDR1 as SGDLS and CDR2 as YYNGEE. In nucleotides, the CDR3 is TGTGCCAGCAGCGGACAGGGGTCGAATTCACCCCTCCACTTT. It translates to CASSGQGSNSPLHF.

This chain connects TRBV29-1 to TRBJ1-2; tentatively, D is TRBD1 (6 bases). The CDR3 contains 11 residues. Trimming took off 4 bases at V and 7 bases at J, with 10 bases between the two ends. Germline CDR1 SQVTM, CDR2 ANQGSEA. The CDR3 nucleotides are TGCAGCGTTGGAGGGGGGGTTGGCTACACCTTC. Protein sequence: CSVGGGVGYTF. Using reference TRBV29-1 and TRBJ1-2 for the parts outside the CDR3, the full variable domain is SAVISQKPSRDICQRGTSLTIQCQVDSQVTMMFWYRQQPGQSLTLIATANQGSEATYESGFVIDKFPISRPNLTFSTLTVSNMSPEDSSIYLCSVGGGVGYTFGSGTRLTVV.

This clone occurred a few times. The rearrangement links TRBV7-2 to TRBJ2-1, with D possibly TRBD1 on 6 matching bases. The germline gives CDR1 SGHTA, CDR2 FQGNSA. Trimming stripped 7 bases from V and 7 bases from J, with 14 bases between. The CDR3 has 13 amino acids. DNA for the CDR3: TGTGCCAGCAACCCACAGGGTCTAAATGAGCAGTTCTTC. Encoded protein: CASNPQGLNEQFF. The full variable domain, its missing parts supplied by reference TRBV7-2 and TRBJ2-1, is GAGVSQSPSNKVTEKGKDVELRCDPISGHTALYWYRQSLGQGLEFLIYFQGNSAPDKSGLPSDRFSAERTGGSVSTLTIQRTQQEDSAVYLCASNPQGLNEQFFGPGTRLTVL.

In its sample, this clone was seen a few times. This specimen includes other DNA sequences encoding the same CDR3. The chain couples TRBV29-1 to TRBJ2-3, with D possibly being TRBD2 (6 bases). The germline V gene has CDR1 SQVTM and CDR2 ANQGSEA. Trimming stripped 3 bases from V and 0 bases from J, with 16 bases between. The CDR3 runs 16 residues. The CDR3 sequence is CSVEEWRGPSTDTQYF. In DNA, the CDR3 is TGCAGCGTTGAGGAATGGCGGGGACCTAGCACAGATACGCAGTATTTT.

V and J are TRBV2 and TRBJ2-7, with 7 bases aligning to TRBD1. Unmatched junction bases numbered 5, after V lost 6 bases and J lost 0 bases. The CDR3 extends over 14 amino acids. Looked up from germline, CDR1 is SNHLY and CDR2 is FYNNEI. The CDR3 loop is CASSRDRSSYEQYF. Written as DNA, the CDR3 is TGTGCCAGCAGCAGGGACAGAAGCTCCTACGAGCAGTACTTC. Drawing the rest from reference TRBV2 and TRBJ2-7, the complete variable domain is EPEVTQTPSHQVTQMGQEVILRCVPISNHLYFYWYRQILGQKVEFLVSFYNNEISEKSEIFDDQFSVERPDGSNFTLKIRSTKLEDSAMYFCASSRDRSSYEQYFGPGTRLTVT.

The chain uses TRBV23-1 and TRBJ2-2; no reliable D call. TRBV23-1 is noted as an ORF with a role that remains uncertain. V gave up 0 bases and J gave up 5 bases, with 7 bases separating them. CDR3 length: 14 residues. CDR3 loop: CASSQSDATGELFF. In nucleotides, the CDR3 is TGCGCCAGCAGTCAATCGGACGCGACCGGGGAGCTGTTTTTT.

Details on this clone: The sample carries other DNA sequences with the same CDR3. The genes are TRBV30 and TRBJ1-5; D is perhaps TRBD1 (5 bases). The germline gives CDR1 GTSNPN, CDR2 SVGIG (reference sequence). V lost 1 base and J 4 bases, leaving 8 bases between the germline ends. This CDR3 contains 13 residues. The CDR3 reads CAWSDGGNQPQHF. The CDR3 bases are TGTGCCTGGAGTGACGGGGGAAATCAGCCCCAGCATTTT.

This clone was seen a handful of times. The V and J genes are TRBV2 and TRBJ1-2; D gene unclear. The CDR3 spans 12 residues. Germline assignment: CDR1 SNHLY and CDR2 FYNNEI. Trimming removed 3 bases from V and 5 bases from J, with 7 bases in between. The chain's CDR3 is CASSDAAYGYTF. CDR3 in DNA: TGTGCCAGCAGTGACGCAGCTTATGGCTACACCTTC.

This clone was detected a few times. The chain couples TRBV29-1 to TRBJ1-6; no reliable D call. The length of the CDR3 is 12 residues. The V end was cut by 4 bases, the J end by 10 bases, with 11 bases between. Germline assignment: CDR1 SQVTM and CDR2 ANQGSEA. The CDR3 is CSVGSPGSPLHF. The CDR3 nucleotides are TGCAGCGTTGGATCCCCCGGCTCACCCCTCCACTTT.

In this sample, this clone turned up a few times. The chain uses TRBV30 and TRBJ1-2; 8 bases map to TRBD1. The germline V gene encodes CDR1 GTSNPN and CDR2 SVGIG (reference sequence). The junction had 6 bases not matched to a gene; V was cut back by 2 bases and J by 7 bases. CDR3 size: 13 residues. CDR3 DNA: TGTGCCTGGAGTTCAGGGGGCGGGCGTGGCTACACCTTC. This sequence encodes CAWSSGGGRGYTF.

As concerns this clone: Other nucleotide sequences in the sample specify the same CDR3. The chain is built from TRBV29-1 and TRBJ2-1, with TRBD2 identical over 10 bases. The junction had 0 bases not matched to a gene; V was cut back by 1 base and J by 6 bases. Germline loops: CDR1 SQVTM, CDR2 ANQGSEA. The CDR3 runs 13 residues. The CDR3 loop reads CSVEVAGGNEQFF. CDR3 in DNA: TGCAGCGTTGAAGTAGCGGGGGGCAATGAGCAGTTCTTC.

This clone has just a few counts. The V call is TRBV7-9, the J call TRBJ1-4; D is possibly TRBD1 (6 bases). The CDR3 has 14 residues. Trimming took 5 bases from V and 5 from J, leaving 12 bases between them. In germline, CDR1 is SEHNR, CDR2 FQNEAQ (reference sequence). CDR3 sequence reads: CASSRTAQNEKLFF. CDR3 DNA sequence: TGTGCCAGCAGCAGGACAGCTCAAAATGAAAAACTGTTTTTT.

This rearrangement joins TRBV4-3 to TRBJ2-7, with 7 bases that match TRBD1. This CDR3 region has 17 residues. CDR1 and CDR2 (germline): LGHNA, YSLEER. V shed 0 bases and J 2 bases; nucleotides not matched to a gene: 10. CDR3 in amino acids: CASSQDLPDRVAYEQYF. CDR3 nucleotides: TGCGCCAGCAGCCAAGATCTTCCCGACAGGGTGGCCTACGAGCAGTACTTC.

As concerns this clone: The identical CDR3 is also encoded by other nucleotide sequences in the sample. V usage is TRBV7-9 and J usage is TRBJ2-5, with a tentative D call TRBD2 (6 bases). The CDR3 has 14 residues. V was cut by 5 bases and J by 0 bases, with 10 bases left in between. From germline, CDR1 is SEHNR and CDR2 FQNEAQ (reference sequence). The CDR3 DNA sequence: TGTGCCAGCAGCCTCGGGACTCACCAAGAGACCCAGTACTTC. The encoded protein is CASSLGTHQETQYF.

This clone has just a few counts. J is TRBJ2-7 and V is TRBV7-9; 11 nucleotides match TRBD1. This CDR3 spans 15 amino acids. V shed 5 bases and J 4 bases; nucleotides not matched to a gene: 7. CDR1 and CDR2 (germline): SEHNR, FQNEAQ (reference sequence). CDR3 protein: CASSPRTGGEYEQYF. The CDR3, as DNA: TGTGCCAGCAGCCCTAGGACAGGGGGCGAGTACGAGCAGTACTTC. Full variable domain (outside the CDR3, taken from reference TRBV7-9 and TRBJ2-7): DTGVSQNPRHKITKRGQNVTFRCDPISEHNRLYWYRQTLGQGPEFLTYFQNEAQLEKSRLLSDRFSAERPKGSFSTLEIQRTEQGDSAMYLCASSPRTGGEYEQYFGPGTRLTVT.

In its sample, this clone was seen a few times. The J gene is TRBJ1-1, the V gene TRBV7-2; D gene ambiguous. V was pared by 2 bases and J by 6 bases, with 1 base between. Germline lookup yields CDR1 SGHTA and CDR2 FQGNSA. The CDR3 is 10 amino acids. The CDR3 sequence is CASSLSEAFF. The CDR3 DNA follows: TGTGCCAGCAGCTTATCTGAAGCTTTCTTT.

This clone has just a few counts. The rearrangement links TRBV7-2 to TRBJ2-1, with TRBD2 as a possible D gene (5 bases). V lost 5 bases and J 9 bases, leaving 17 bases between the germline ends. This CDR3 spans 14 amino acids. The germline gives CDR1 SGHTA, CDR2 FQGNSA. CDR3 loop: CASSPQSDSSEQFF. DNA for the CDR3: TGTGCCAGCAGCCCCCAGTCGGACTCGAGTGAGCAGTTCTTC.